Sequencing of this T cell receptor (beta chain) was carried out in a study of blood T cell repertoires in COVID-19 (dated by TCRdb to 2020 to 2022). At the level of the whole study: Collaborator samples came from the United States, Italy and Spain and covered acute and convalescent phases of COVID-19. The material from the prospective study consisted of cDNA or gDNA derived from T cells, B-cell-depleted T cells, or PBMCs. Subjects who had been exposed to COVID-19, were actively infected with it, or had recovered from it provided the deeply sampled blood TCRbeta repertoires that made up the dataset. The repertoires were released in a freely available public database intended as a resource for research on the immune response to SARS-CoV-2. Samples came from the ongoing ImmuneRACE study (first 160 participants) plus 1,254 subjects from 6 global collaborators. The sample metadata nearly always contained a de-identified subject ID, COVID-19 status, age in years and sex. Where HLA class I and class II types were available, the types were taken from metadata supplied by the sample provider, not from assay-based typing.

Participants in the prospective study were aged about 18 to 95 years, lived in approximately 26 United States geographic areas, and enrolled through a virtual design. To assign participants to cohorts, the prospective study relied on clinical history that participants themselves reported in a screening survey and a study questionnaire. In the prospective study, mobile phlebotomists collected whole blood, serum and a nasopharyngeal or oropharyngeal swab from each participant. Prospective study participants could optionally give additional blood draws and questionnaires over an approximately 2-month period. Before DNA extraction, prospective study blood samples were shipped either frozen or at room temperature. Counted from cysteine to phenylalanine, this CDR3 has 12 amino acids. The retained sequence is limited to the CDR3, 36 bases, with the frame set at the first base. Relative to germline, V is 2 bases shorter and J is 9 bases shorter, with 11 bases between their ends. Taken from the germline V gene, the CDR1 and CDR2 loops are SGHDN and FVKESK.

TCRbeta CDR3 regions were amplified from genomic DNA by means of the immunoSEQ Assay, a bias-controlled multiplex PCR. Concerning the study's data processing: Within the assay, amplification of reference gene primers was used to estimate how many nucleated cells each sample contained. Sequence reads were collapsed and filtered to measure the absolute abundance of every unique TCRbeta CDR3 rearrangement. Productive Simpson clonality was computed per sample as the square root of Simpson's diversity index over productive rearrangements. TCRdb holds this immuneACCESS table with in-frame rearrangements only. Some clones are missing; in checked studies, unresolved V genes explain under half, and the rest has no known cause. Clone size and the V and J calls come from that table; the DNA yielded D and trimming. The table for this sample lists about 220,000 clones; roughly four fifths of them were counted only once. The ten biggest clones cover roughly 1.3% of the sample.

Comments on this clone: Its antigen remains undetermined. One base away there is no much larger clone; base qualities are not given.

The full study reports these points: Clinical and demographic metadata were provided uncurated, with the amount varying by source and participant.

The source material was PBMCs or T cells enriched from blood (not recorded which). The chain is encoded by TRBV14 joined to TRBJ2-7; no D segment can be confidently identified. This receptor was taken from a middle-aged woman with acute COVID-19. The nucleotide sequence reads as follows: TGTGCCAGCAGCCAAATCCCGCGCGTGCAGTACTTC. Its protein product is CASSQIPRVQYF.